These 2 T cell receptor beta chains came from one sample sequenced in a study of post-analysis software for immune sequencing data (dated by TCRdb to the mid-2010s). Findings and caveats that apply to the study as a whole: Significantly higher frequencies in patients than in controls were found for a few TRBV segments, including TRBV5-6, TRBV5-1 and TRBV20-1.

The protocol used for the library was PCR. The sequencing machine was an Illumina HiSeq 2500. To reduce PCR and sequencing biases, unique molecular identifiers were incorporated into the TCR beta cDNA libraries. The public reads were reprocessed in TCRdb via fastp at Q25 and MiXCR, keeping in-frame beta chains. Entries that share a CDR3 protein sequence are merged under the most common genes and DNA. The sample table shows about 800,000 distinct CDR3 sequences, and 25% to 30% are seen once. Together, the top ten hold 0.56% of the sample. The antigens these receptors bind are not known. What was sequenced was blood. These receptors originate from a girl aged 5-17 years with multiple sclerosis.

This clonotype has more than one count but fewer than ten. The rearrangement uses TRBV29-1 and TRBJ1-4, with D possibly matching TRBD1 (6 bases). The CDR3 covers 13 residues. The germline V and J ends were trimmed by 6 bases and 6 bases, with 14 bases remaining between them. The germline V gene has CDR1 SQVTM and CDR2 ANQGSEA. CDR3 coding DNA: TGCAGCGTCAACGCTGGGGGGCATGAAAAACTGTTTTTT. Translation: CSVNAGGHEKLFF.

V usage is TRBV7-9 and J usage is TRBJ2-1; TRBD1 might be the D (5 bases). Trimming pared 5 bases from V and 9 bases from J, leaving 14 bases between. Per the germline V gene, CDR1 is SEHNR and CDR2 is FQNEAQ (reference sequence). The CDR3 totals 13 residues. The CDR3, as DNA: TGTGCCAGCAGCCCACTGACCCAGGGTGAGCAGTTCTTC. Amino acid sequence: CASSPLTQGEQFF.